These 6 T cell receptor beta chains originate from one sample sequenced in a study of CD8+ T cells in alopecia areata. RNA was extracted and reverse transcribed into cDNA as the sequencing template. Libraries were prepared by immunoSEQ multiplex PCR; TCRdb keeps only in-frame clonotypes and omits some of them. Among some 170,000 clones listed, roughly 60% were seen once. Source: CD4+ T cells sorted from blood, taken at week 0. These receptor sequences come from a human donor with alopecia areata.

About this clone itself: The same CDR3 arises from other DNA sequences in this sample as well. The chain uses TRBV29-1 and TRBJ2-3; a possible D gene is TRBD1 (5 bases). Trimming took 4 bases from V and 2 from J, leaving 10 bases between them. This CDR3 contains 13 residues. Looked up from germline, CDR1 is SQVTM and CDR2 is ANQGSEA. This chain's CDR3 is CSVGGRATDTQYF. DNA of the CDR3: TGCAGCGTTGGGGGCAGGGCCACAGATACGCAGTATTTT.

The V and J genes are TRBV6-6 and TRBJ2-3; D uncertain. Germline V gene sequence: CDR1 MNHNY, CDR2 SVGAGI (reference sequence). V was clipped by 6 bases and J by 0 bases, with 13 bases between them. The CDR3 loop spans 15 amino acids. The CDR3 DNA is TGTGCCAGCAGGAGTAGTCAAACTAGCACAGATACGCAGTATTTT. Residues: CASRSSQTSTDTQYF.

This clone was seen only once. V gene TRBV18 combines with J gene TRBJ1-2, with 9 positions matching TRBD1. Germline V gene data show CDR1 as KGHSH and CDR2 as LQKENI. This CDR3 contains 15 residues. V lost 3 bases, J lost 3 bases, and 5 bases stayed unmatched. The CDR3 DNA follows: TGTGCCAGCTCACCGGGACAGGGTCGTGACTATGGCTACACCTTC. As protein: CASSPGQGRDYGYTF. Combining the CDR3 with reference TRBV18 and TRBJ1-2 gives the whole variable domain NAGVMQNPRHLVRRRGQEARLRCSPMKGHSHVYWYRQLPEEGLKFMVYLQKENIIDESGMPKERFSAEFPKEGPSILRIQQVVRGDSAAYFCASSPGQGRDYGYTFGSGTRLTVV.

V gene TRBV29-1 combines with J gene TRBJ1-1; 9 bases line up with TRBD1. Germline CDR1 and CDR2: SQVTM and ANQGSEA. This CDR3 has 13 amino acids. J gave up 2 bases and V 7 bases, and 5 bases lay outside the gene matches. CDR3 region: CSAQGQGNTEAFF. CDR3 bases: TGCAGCGCCCAGGGACAGGGAAACACTGAAGCTTTCTTT.

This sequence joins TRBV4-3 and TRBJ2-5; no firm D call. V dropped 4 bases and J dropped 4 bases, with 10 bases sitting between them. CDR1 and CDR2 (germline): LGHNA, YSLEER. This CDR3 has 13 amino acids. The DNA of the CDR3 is TGCGCCAGCAGCCTTAACAAAGGAGAGACCCAGTACTTC. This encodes CASSLNKGETQYF.

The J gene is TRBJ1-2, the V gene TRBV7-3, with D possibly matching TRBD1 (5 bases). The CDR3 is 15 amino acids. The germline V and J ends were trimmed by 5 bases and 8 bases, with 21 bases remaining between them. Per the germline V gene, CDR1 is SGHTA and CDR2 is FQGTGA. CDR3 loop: CASSPRQGGLEGYTF. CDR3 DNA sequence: TGTGCCAGCAGCCCCCGCCAGGGAGGGCTCGAAGGCTACACCTTC. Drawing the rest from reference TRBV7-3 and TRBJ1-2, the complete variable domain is GAGVSQTPSNKVTEKGKYVELRCDPISGHTALYWYRQSLGQGPEFLIYFQGTGAADDSGLPNDRFFAVRPEGSVSTLKIQRTERGDSAVYLCASSPRQGGLEGYTFGSGTRLTVV.